Presented here are 8 T cell receptor beta chains from one specimen sequenced in a study of blood T cell repertoires in COVID-19. Using immunoSEQ multiplex PCR, the repertoire was profiled, and TCRdb retains in-frame clones only, with some absent. The table shows 200,000 to 250,000 clones, with over 70% occurring only once. Specimen: peripheral blood. Every receptor here comes from a woman aged 70-85 years with acute or convalescent COVID-19.

The chain carries TRBV3-1 (or the pseudogene TRBV3-2) and TRBJ1-2, with D perhaps matching TRBD1 (6 bases). Trimming pared 0 bases from V and 6 bases from J, leaving 14 bases between. CDR1 is LGHDT and CDR2 is YNNKEL in the germline V gene (reference sequence). CDR3 size: 15 residues. The CDR3 DNA reads TGTGCCAGCAGCCAAGATTTAGGGGGATTTAATGGCTACACCTTC. This encodes CASSQDLGGFNGYTF.

The chain's CDR3 is CATASSGGSTDTQYF. For the CDR3, the DNA is TGTGCCACCGCCTCTAGCGGGGGGAGCACAGATACGCAGTATTTT. This chain links TRBV10-3 with TRBJ2-3, with 11 bases identical to TRBD2. This CDR3 has 15 amino acids. Germline values: CDR1 ENHRY, CDR2 SYGVKD. J lost 0 bases, V lost 10 bases, and 6 bases had no gene match.

V usage is TRBV19 and J usage is TRBJ1-5; D is ambiguous. CDR3 length: 15 residues. The germline V gene has CDR1 LNHDA and CDR2 SQIVND (reference sequence). V lost 3 bases and J lost 4, with 13 bases in between. CDR3 in DNA: TGTGCCAGTAGTATTCAAATATCGGGTAATCAGCCCCAGCATTTT. Its translation is CASSIQISGNQPQHF.

The chain's CDR3 is CASSLVGAFNEKLFF. The DNA for the CDR3 is TGTGCCAGCAGTTTAGTGGGAGCGTTTAATGAAAAACTGTTTTTT. The rearrangement uses TRBV27 and TRBJ1-4; D call uncertain. The CDR3 has 15 amino acids. Per the germline V gene, CDR1 is MNHEY and CDR2 is SMNVEV (reference sequence). Trimming left V 2 bases short and J 4 bases short, with 11 bases between.

The genes are TRBV12-3 or TRBV12-4 and TRBJ1-1; 10 bases are shared with TRBD1. The CDR3 is made up of 13 amino acids. V lost 5 bases to trimming and J lost 4 bases; unmatched junction nucleotides: 1. CDR3 in amino acids: CASSRDRGTEAFF. CDR3 DNA: TGTGCCAGCAGTCGGGACAGGGGCACTGAAGCTTTCTTT.

This clone turned up a few times. The chain employs TRBV19 and TRBJ1-1; D possibly corresponds to TRBD1 (5 bases). This CDR3 has 18 amino acids. Germline CDR1 reads LNHDA; CDR2 reads SQIVND (reference sequence). Trimming removed 5 bases from V and 5 bases from J, with 27 bases in between. The CDR3 loop is CASSLYRSPPTSRTEAFF. The CDR3 DNA reads as TGTGCCAGTAGTTTGTACAGGTCTCCCCCTACCTCGAGGACTGAAGCTTTCTTT. The whole variable domain, filled in from reference TRBV19 and TRBJ1-1, reads DGGITQSPKYLFRKEGQNVTLSCEQNLNHDAMYWYRQDPGQGLRLIYYSQIVNDFQKGDIAEGYSVSREKKESFPLTVTSAQKNPTAFYLCASSLYRSPPTSRTEAFFGQGTRLTVV.

The gene calls are TRBV6-4 and TRBJ2-7; D may be TRBD1 (6 bases). The CDR3 is made up of 14 amino acids. V lost 7 bases and J 0 bases, leaving 13 bases between the germline ends. Germline-derived CDR1 and CDR2 are MRHNA and SNTAGT. CDR3 nucleotide sequence: TGTGCCAGCAAGGGACACCTGAGCTCCTACGAGCAGTACTTC. It is translated as CASKGHLSSYEQYF.

V is TRBV3-1 (or the pseudogene TRBV3-2) and J is TRBJ1-4; possibly TRBD1 for D (6 bases). The CDR3 consists of 15 residues. The germline V gene has CDR1 LGHDT and CDR2 YNNKEL (reference sequence). V gave up 5 bases and J gave up 7 bases, with 17 bases separating them. The CDR3 coding sequence is TGTGCCAGCAGCGTACGACAGGTCGGCGTTGAAAAACTGTTTTTT. Encoded protein: CASSVRQVGVEKLFF.